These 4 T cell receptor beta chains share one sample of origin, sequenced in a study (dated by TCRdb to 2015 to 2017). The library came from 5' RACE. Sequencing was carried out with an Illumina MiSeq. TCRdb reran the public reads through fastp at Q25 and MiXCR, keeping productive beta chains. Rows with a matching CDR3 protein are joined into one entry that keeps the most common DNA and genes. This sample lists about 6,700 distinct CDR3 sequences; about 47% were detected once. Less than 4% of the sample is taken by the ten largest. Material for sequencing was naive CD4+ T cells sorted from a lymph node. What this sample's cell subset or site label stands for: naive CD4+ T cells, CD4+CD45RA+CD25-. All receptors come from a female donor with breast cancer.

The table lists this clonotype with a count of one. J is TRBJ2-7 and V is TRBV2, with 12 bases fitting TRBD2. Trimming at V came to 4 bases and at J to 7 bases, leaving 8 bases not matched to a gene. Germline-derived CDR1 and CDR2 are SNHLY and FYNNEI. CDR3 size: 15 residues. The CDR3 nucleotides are TGTGCCAGCAGTGGCCGACTAGCGGGAGTAAGTGAGCAGTACTTC. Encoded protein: CASSGRLAGVSEQYF.

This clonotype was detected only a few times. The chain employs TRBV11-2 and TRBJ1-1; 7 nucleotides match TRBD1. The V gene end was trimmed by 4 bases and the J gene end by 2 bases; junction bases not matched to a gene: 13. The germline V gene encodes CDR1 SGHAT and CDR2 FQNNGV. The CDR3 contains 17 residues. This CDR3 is CASSSLLPGQKNTEAFF. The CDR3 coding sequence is TGTGCCAGCAGCTCGTTGTTACCGGGACAGAAAAACACTGAAGCTTTCTTT.

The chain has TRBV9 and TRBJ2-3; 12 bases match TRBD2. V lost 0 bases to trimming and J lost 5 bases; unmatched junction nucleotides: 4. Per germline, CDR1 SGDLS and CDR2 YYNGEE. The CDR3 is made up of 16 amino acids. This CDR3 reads CASSVGLAGGRDTQYF. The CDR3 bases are TGTGCCAGCAGCGTAGGGCTAGCGGGGGGGCGAGATACGCAGTATTTT.

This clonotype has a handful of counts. CDR3 residues: CASSLGPGTNQPQHF. The CDR3 DNA sequence: TGTGCCAGCAGCTTAGGGCCAGGTACCAATCAGCCCCAGCATTTT. V is TRBV7-2 and J is TRBJ1-5; D is undetermined. The CDR3 is 15 amino acids. Trimming left V 1 base short and J 3 bases short, with 10 bases between. From germline, CDR1 is SGHTA and CDR2 FQGNSA.